The next 16 T cell receptor beta chains were all read from a single sample in a study of neurological immune-mediated disorders. Each CDR3 protein is one row after TCRdb ran MiXCR on the 5' RACE reads. The sample holds over 65,000 distinct CDR3 sequences; 2.5% to 3% are singletons and the top ten take 0.95% to 1.3%. The sequenced material came from PBMCs. These receptors all stem from a woman under 40 with multiple sclerosis.

This clonotype came up many times. This chain connects TRBV20-1 to TRBJ1-5; perhaps TRBD1 as D (5 bases). The germline V gene encodes CDR1 DFQATT and CDR2 SNEGSKA (reference sequence). This CDR3 has 14 residues. V shed 6 bases and J shed 4 bases, with 16 bases lying between them. CDR3 region: CSAGSRGTNQPQHF. The CDR3 nucleotides are TGCAGTGCAGGTTCCCGGGGCACAAATCAGCCCCAGCATTTT.

This clonotype occurred many times. The gene calls are TRBV12-3 or TRBV12-4 and TRBJ2-3; 9 nucleotides align to TRBD1. With V trimmed by 6 bases and J by 7 bases, 5 bases remained unmatched. This CDR3 has 13 amino acids. CDR3 protein: CASSWDREYTQYF. The CDR3 DNA follows: TGTGCCAGCAGCTGGGACAGGGAATATACGCAGTATTTT.

This clonotype was counted ten times or more. V is TRBV6-5 and J is TRBJ1-5, with 8 bases aligning to TRBD1. Per the germline V gene, CDR1 is MNHEY and CDR2 is SVGAGI. V trimming: 6 bases; J trimming: 7 bases; junction bases outside the gene matches: 5. The CDR3 is 13 residues long. CDR3 sequence (DNA): TGTGCCAGCAGCCCAGACAGGGGACAGCCCCAGCATTTT. Encoded protein: CASSPDRGQPQHF.

As for this clonotype: Because the CDR3 is missing its conserved closing phenylalanine or tryptophan, this is likely a read error. The rearrangement links TRBV10-3 to TRBJ2-7, with D possibly TRBD2 on 7 matching bases. From germline, CDR1 is ENHRY and CDR2 SYGVKD. V was clipped by 2 bases and J by 4 bases, with 18 bases between them. The CDR3 has 16 amino acids. Here the CDR3 DNA reads TGTGCCATCAGTGAGCAGGGGTCCTCGCGGGGGTACGAGCAGTACCTC. Protein product: CAISEQGSSRGYEQYL.

This clonotype occurred many times. The chain is built from TRBV7-2 and TRBJ1-1; a weak D match, TRBD1 (6 bases). V gave up 5 bases and J gave up 4 bases, with 17 bases separating them. Germline-derived CDR1 and CDR2 are SGHTA and FQGNSA. There are 15 residues in the CDR3. DNA for the CDR3: TGTGCCAGCAGCCCTCAGGCGGGGGCCATCACTGAAGCTTTCTTT. Amino acids: CASSPQAGAITEAFF. Combining the CDR3 with reference TRBV7-2 and TRBJ1-1 gives the whole variable domain GAGVSQSPSNKVTEKGKDVELRCDPISGHTALYWYRQSLGQGLEFLIYFQGNSAPDKSGLPSDRFSAERTGGSVSTLTIQRTQQEDSAVYLCASSPQAGAITEAFFGQGTRLTVV.

This clonotype has a count of ten or more. The rearrangement uses TRBV6-5 and TRBJ2-1, with D perhaps matching TRBD2 (7 bases). CDR1 MNHEY and CDR2 SVGAGI come from the germline V gene. The CDR3 sequence is 14 residues long. The germline V and J ends were trimmed by 10 bases and 7 bases, with 20 bases remaining between them. The CDR3 DNA reads as TGTGCCACAAAGGGGGGGCAGAGAGGGAATGAGCAGTTCTTC. It translates to CATKGGQRGNEQFF.

There are many counts of this clonotype. V is TRBV29-1 and J is TRBJ2-1, with D perhaps TRBD2 (6 bases). V gave up 4 bases and J gave up 7 bases, with 23 bases separating them. The germline V gene has CDR1 SQVTM and CDR2 ANQGSEA. This CDR3 region has 16 residues. CDR3 amino acids: CSVGIYLGGALNEQFF. The DNA of the CDR3 is TGCAGCGTTGGAATCTATCTGGGCGGGGCATTGAATGAGCAGTTCTTC.

In this sample, this clonotype turned up many times. The chain carries TRBV11-2 and TRBJ2-5; D remains ambiguous. Trimming shortened V by 2 bases and J by 3 bases, and 10 bases separated the two germline ends. Germline CDR1 and CDR2: SGHAT and FQNNGV. The CDR3 sequence is 14 residues long. CDR3 protein: CASSLLGEKETQYF. The DNA of the CDR3 is TGTGCCAGCAGCTTACTCGGAGAAAAAGAGACCCAGTACTTC.

This clonotype showed up many times. The rearrangement uses TRBV5-1 and TRBJ2-1; 11 nucleotides agree with TRBD1. CDR1 and CDR2 from the germline V gene are SGHRS and YFSETQ. V lost 3 bases, J lost 8 bases, and 7 bases stayed unmatched. The CDR3 consists of 15 residues. The CDR3 loop is CASSYGTGGQDEQFF. CDR3 DNA sequence: TGCGCCAGCAGCTACGGGACAGGGGGGCAGGATGAGCAGTTCTTC.

This clonotype was counted ten times or more. The CDR3 sequence: CAISESSGRIDTQYF. The CDR3 bases are TGTGCCATCAGTGAGTCCAGCGGGAGAATAGATACGCAGTATTTT. The chain uses TRBV10-3 and TRBJ2-3, with 8 bases aligning to TRBD2. V lost 0 bases to trimming and J lost 5 bases; unmatched junction nucleotides: 4. Germline-derived CDR1 and CDR2 are ENHRY and SYGVKD. This CDR3 spans 15 amino acids.

This clonotype came up many times. V gene TRBV7-6 combines with J gene TRBJ1-6; the match to TRBD1 covers 9 bases. The CDR3 sequence is 14 residues long. V was clipped by 5 bases and J by 8 bases; unmatched bases: 4. CDR1 SGHVS and CDR2 FNYEAQ come from the germline V gene. The CDR3: CASSTTGGYSPLHF. The DNA for the CDR3 is TGTGCCAGCAGCACGACAGGGGGGTATTCACCCCTCCACTTT.

This clonotype was counted many times. The rearrangement uses TRBV20-1 and TRBJ2-3; TRBD2 aligns across 10 bases. From germline, CDR1 is DFQATT and CDR2 SNEGSKA (reference sequence). The CDR3 is 14 residues long. Trimming cost V 6 bases and J 2 bases; bases outside gene matches: 5. CDR3 nucleotide sequence: TGCAGTGCGCGGACTAGCGGCCCCACAGATACGCAGTATTTT. It translates to CSARTSGPTDTQYF.

This clonotype was seen many times. The chain has TRBV18 and TRBJ2-1; D ambiguous. The germline V gene encodes CDR1 KGHSH and CDR2 LQKENI. The CDR3 covers 11 residues. Trimming pared 4 bases from V and 6 bases from J, leaving 4 bases between. Here the CDR3 reads CASSQGNEQFF. CDR3 in DNA: TGTGCCAGCTCACAGGGCAATGAGCAGTTCTTC.

This clonotype appeared many times. The J gene is TRBJ2-1, the V gene TRBV7-3; D not resolved. Trimming cost V 1 base and J 4 bases, with 11 bases left between them. CDR1 and CDR2 from the germline V gene are SGHTA and FQGTGA. This CDR3 has 15 amino acids. This CDR3 is CASSLIGLDYNEQFF. The CDR3 DNA is TGTGCCAGCAGCTTAATTGGCCTAGATTACAATGAGCAGTTCTTC.

In this sample, this clonotype turned up many times. The genes are TRBV6-5 and TRBJ1-6; D remains ambiguous. The CDR3 length is 13 residues. Germline V gives CDR1 MNHEY, CDR2 SVGAGI. V lost 2 bases to trimming and J lost 5 bases, with 4 bases between them. DNA of the CDR3: TGTGCCAGCAGTTACCAAAATAATTCACCCCTCCACTTT. Encoded protein: CASSYQNNSPLHF.

This clonotype was picked up many times. The chain uses TRBV24-1 and TRBJ2-3; D gene unclear. V lost 3 bases to trimming and J lost 5 bases, with 11 bases between them. The CDR3 loop spans 14 amino acids. CDR1 is KGHDR and CDR2 is SFDVKD in the germline V gene. Here the CDR3 DNA reads TGTGCCACCAGTGATCCGCTGACTCAAGATACGCAGTATTTT. Its translation is CATSDPLTQDTQYF.